This T cell receptor beta chain was profiled in a study of somatic mutations in cytotoxic T cells in rheumatoid arthritis. Study-level information: Flow sorting of some V beta antibody-stained T cells reached nearly 100% purity, with V beta1+ cells also TCRB-sequenced.

Positive selection with magnetic beads achieved the isolation of CD4+ and CD8+ cells, followed by a flow cytometry check of purity. With V trimmed by 4 bases and J by 3 bases, 8 bases remained unmatched. CDR1 and CDR2 (germline): SGDLS, YYNGEE. The CDR3 loop spans 17 amino acids. General observations from the study: Adjustment for multiple comparisons was not applied to the slight TRBV07 underrepresentation observed in rheumatoid arthritis patients.

Comments on this clone: What it binds is not known.

The data were produced by immunoSEQ multiplex PCR, yet TCRdb's version contains in-frame clones alone and is incomplete. Of roughly 9,200 clones in the sample, just under 80% were seen once. The source is an adult with rheumatoid arthritis. The sample consisted of CD8+ T cells sorted from blood. The chain links TRBV9 to TRBJ2-3; TRBD2 aligns across 13 bases. The CDR3 DNA reads TGTGCCAGCAGCACGGATCGGACTAGCGGGAGAACAGATACGCAGTATTTT. Translated, it gives CASSTDRTSGRTDTQYF.